Following are 30 T cell receptor beta chains from one sample sequenced in a study of breast tumors, draining lymph nodes, adjacent tissues. TCRdb redid the calling of the multiplex PCR reads with MiXCR, one entry per CDR3 protein. Of approximately 89,000 distinct CDR3 sequences listed, 25% to 35% are singletons. Samples came from axillary lymph nodes draining the breast cancer. The sample was axillary lymph node tissue. All receptors come from a female donor with breast cancer. Some clones in this sample may be carry-over from other donors' samples.

This chain connects TRBV5-1 to TRBJ2-3; 16 bases align to TRBD2. J was trimmed by 1 base and V by 0 bases; bases with no gene match: 2. CDR3 size: 18 residues. Per germline, CDR1 SGHRS and CDR2 YFSETQ. The CDR3 loop reads CASSLEGLAGGGTDTQYF. The CDR3 nucleotides are TGCGCCAGCAGCTTGGAGGGACTAGCGGGAGGGGGCACAGATACGCAGTATTTT.

About this clonotype itself: Compared with germline, one end of the junction differs, possibly owing to a read error. The rearrangement uses TRBV7-9 and TRBJ1-2; D unclear. From germline, CDR1 is SEHNR and CDR2 FQNEAQ (reference sequence). There are 14 residues in the CDR3. CDR3 DNA sequence: TGCGCCAGCAGCCAAGAGAAATGGAGCTATGGCTACACCTTC. Translated, it gives CASSQEKWSYGYTF.

This clonotype was counted between two and nine times. The junction and the germline gene differ at one end; a read error may be behind it. V and J are TRBV29-1 and TRBJ1-2; no firm D call. In germline, CDR1 is SQVTM, CDR2 ANQGSEA. The CDR3 loop spans 9 amino acids. CDR3 nucleotide sequence: TGCAGCGTTGAAGAAGACGGGCGCTTT. Protein sequence: CSVEEDGRF.

With regard to this clonotype: At one boundary the junction diverges from the germline segment, which might be a read error. The J gene is TRBJ1-2, the V gene TRBV7-8, with 9 bases identical to TRBD1. Germline CDR1 and CDR2: SGHVS and FQNEAQ. The CDR3 is made up of 14 amino acids. CDR3 residues: CASSLDRGHDGLTF. The CDR3 DNA reads TGTGCCAGCAGCTTAGACAGGGGGCACGATGGCTTAACTTTC.

This clonotype was observed many times. The chain joins TRBV5-1 to TRBJ2-1; 8 bases line up with TRBD2. Germline lookup yields CDR1 SGHRS and CDR2 YFSETQ. The CDR3 runs to 14 residues. With 3 bases clipped from V and 6 bases from J, the junction kept 5 bases outside the gene matches. The CDR3 here is CASSSRRGVNEQFF. The CDR3 coding sequence is TGCGCCAGCAGCTCGCGGCGGGGGGTCAATGAGCAGTTCTTC.

The table lists this clonotype with many counts. The genes are TRBV15 and TRBJ2-3; D gene unclear. CDR3 length equals 13 residues. The V end was cut by 0 bases, the J end by 5 bases, with 6 bases between. From germline, CDR1 is LNHNV and CDR2 YYDKDF (reference sequence). The CDR3 here is CATSRDLGDTQYF. In DNA, the CDR3 is TGTGCCACCAGCAGAGATTTAGGAGATACGCAGTATTTT.

There are many counts of this clonotype. The CDR3 protein is CASSFGTGTYGYTF. In DNA form, the CDR3 reads TGTGCCAGCAGCTTCGGGACAGGGACGTATGGCTACACCTTC. J is TRBJ1-2 and V is TRBV5-6; 9 bases are shared with TRBD1. J was trimmed by 5 bases and V by 2 bases; bases with no gene match: 4. The CDR3 contains 14 residues. From germline, CDR1 is SGHDT and CDR2 YYEEEE.

This clonotype was observed many times. This sequence joins TRBV6-5 and TRBJ1-2; TRBD1 agrees at 7 bases. V lost 2 bases and J lost 5; bases outside the gene matches: 8. The CDR3 runs to 15 residues. Germline lookup yields CDR1 MNHEY and CDR2 SVGAGI. In DNA form, the CDR3 reads TGTGCCAGCAGTTACCGGGCAGGGGGATTTTATGGCTACACCTTC. It translates to CASSYRAGGFYGYTF.

This clonotype has a count of ten or more. V is TRBV5-1 and J is TRBJ2-5; D might be TRBD2 (5 bases). There are 14 residues in the CDR3. V was trimmed by 0 bases and J by 8 bases, leaving 14 bases between them. Germline V gene sequence: CDR1 SGHRS, CDR2 YFSETQ. The CDR3 sequence is CASSLVVWGDTQYF. CDR3 sequence (DNA): TGCGCCAGCAGCTTGGTTGTGTGGGGAGACACCCAGTACTTC.

The gene calls are TRBV7-9 and TRBJ2-1; 11 positions match TRBD2. The CDR3 is 18 amino acids. The germline V gene has CDR1 SEHNR and CDR2 FQNEAQ (reference sequence). Trimming removed 0 bases from V and 4 bases from J; junction bases left unmatched: 8. CDR3 residues: CASSLARLAGRGYNEQFF. In DNA, the CDR3 is TGTGCCAGCAGCTTAGCAAGACTAGCGGGGCGAGGGTACAATGAGCAGTTCTTC.

This chain uses TRBV7-9 with TRBJ1-1; D is unresolved. The CDR3 runs to 15 residues. The germline V gene encodes CDR1 SEHNR and CDR2 FQNEAQ (reference sequence). Between the trimmed V and J ends, which lost 1 base and 1 base, there was a span of 10 bases. Written as DNA, the CDR3 is TGTGCCAGCAGCTTAGGCCCGTTAACGAACACTGAAGCTTTCTTT. Protein product: CASSLGPLTNTEAFF. Full variable domain (remainder filled in from reference TRBV7-9 and TRBJ1-1): DTGVSQNPRHKITKRGQNVTFRCDPISEHNRLYWYRQTLGQGPEFLTYFQNEAQLEKSRLLSDRFSAERPKGSFSTLEIQRTEQGDSAMYLCASSLGPLTNTEAFFGQGTRLTVV.

The chain employs TRBV20-1 and TRBJ2-7, with 8 bases matching TRBD1. From germline, CDR1 is DFQATT and CDR2 SNEGSKA (reference sequence). The CDR3 sequence is 14 residues long. Trimming at V came to 3 bases and at J to 2 bases, leaving 6 bases not matched to a gene. The CDR3 DNA reads TGCAGTGCTAGTCCAGGACAGGGTACCTACGAGCAGTACTTC. Its translation: CSASPGQGTYEQYF.

Comments on this clonotype: The germline gene is not matched at one end of the junction; a read error may be the cause. The chain uses TRBV9 and TRBJ2-5; 13 bases are shared with TRBD2. This CDR3 has 15 residues. Germline V CDR1 and CDR2: SGDLS, YYNGEE. The CDR3 DNA reads TGTACCAGCAGCACGGGACTAGCGGGGCAAGAGACCCAGTGCTTC. This translates into CTSSTGLAGQETQCF.

V and J are TRBV30 and TRBJ1-1, with 10 bases identical to TRBD1. With 5 bases clipped from V and 5 bases from J, the junction kept 5 bases outside the gene matches. The CDR3 length is 13 residues. Per the germline V gene, CDR1 is GTSNPN and CDR2 is SVGIG (reference sequence). CDR3 DNA: TGTGCCTGGCAAGGGACAGGGGTAACTGAAGCTTTCTTT. Its protein is CAWQGTGVTEAFF.

For this clonotype: This sequence may be a read error, since a much larger clone differs from it by one base. V and J are TRBV12-3 or TRBV12-4 and TRBJ2-7; 12 positions agree with TRBD2. The CDR3 runs to 18 residues. The V gene end was trimmed by 3 bases and the J gene end by 0 bases; junction bases not matched to a gene: 9. CDR3 protein: CASSFRLAGGTSSYEQYF. The DNA for the CDR3 is TGTGCCAGCAGTTTCCGGCTAGCGGGAGGGACGAGCTCCTACGAGCAGTACTTC.

On this clonotype itself: One base away lies a much larger clone, so this may be a sequencing read error. The rearrangement uses TRBV6-1 and TRBJ2-5, with D perhaps TRBD2 (6 bases). Germline V gene data show CDR1 as MNHNS and CDR2 as SASEGT. The V end lost 5 bases, the J end lost 7 bases, and 11 bases lay between the germline ends. CDR3 length: 12 residues. CDR3 sequence (DNA): TGTGCCAGCAGTCAATGGGAGGCGACCCAGTACTTC. Encoded protein: CASSQWEATQYF.

As to this clonotype: This sequence may be a read error, since a much larger clone differs from it by one base. The genes are TRBV18 and TRBJ2-3, with no clear D. Germline-derived CDR1 and CDR2 are KGHSH and LQKENI. This CDR3 region has 16 residues. Trimming took 1 base from V and 1 from J, leaving 12 bases between them. The CDR3 loop reads CASSPLHGTGTDTQYF. CDR3 coding DNA: TGTGCCAGCTCACCACTACACGGAACAGGCACAGATACGCAGTATTTT.

There are many counts of this clonotype. Compared with germline, one end of the junction differs, possibly owing to a read error. V and J are TRBV6-6 and TRBJ2-3; 7 positions match TRBD2. The germline CDR1 and CDR2 sequences are MNHNY and SVGAGI (reference sequence). The CDR3 loop spans 17 amino acids. The CDR3 loop reads CASSHSLWGRAADTQYF. CDR3 nucleotide sequence: TGTGCCAGCAGTCACTCCCTTTGGGGGAGGGCCGCGGATACGCAGTATTTT.

This clonotype has at least ten counts. The chain combines TRBV20-1 with TRBJ2-6, with D perhaps TRBD1 (6 bases). CDR3 length: 14 residues. The V end was cut by 6 bases, the J end by 1 base, with 10 bases between. The germline gives CDR1 DFQATT, CDR2 SNEGSKA (reference sequence). The CDR3 spells CSARTVSGANVLTF. CDR3 DNA sequence: TGCAGTGCCAGGACAGTTTCTGGGGCCAACGTCCTGACTTTC.

Details on this clonotype: This may stem from a read error, because a much larger clone lies one nucleotide away. The chain links TRBV20-1 to TRBJ2-5, with TRBD2 matching 11 bases. With V trimmed by 3 bases and J by 5 bases, 8 bases remained unmatched. This CDR3 is built from 15 residues. Germline loops: CDR1 DFQATT, CDR2 SNEGSKA (reference sequence). The CDR3 DNA follows: TGCAGTGCTAGCGGGGTTAGCGGGAGGGCGGAGACCCAGTACTTC. Translated: CSASGVSGRAETQYF.

This clonotype was counted many times. The chain employs TRBV20-1 and TRBJ2-7, with TRBD2 as a possible D gene (6 bases). CDR1 is DFQATT, CDR2 SNEGSKA, per germline (reference sequence). The V end lost 6 bases, the J end lost 2 bases, and 11 bases lay between the germline ends. This CDR3 spans 12 amino acids. DNA for the CDR3: TGCAGTGCGCTCGGGGGAACCTACGAGCAGTACTTC. It yields the protein CSALGGTYEQYF.

Only a few counts were recorded for this clonotype. This may arise from a read error, as a much more abundant clone is one base away. The V gene is TRBV30, the J gene TRBJ1-6; D is ambiguous. V lost 0 bases, J lost 8 bases, and 5 bases lay in between. From germline, CDR1 is GTSNPN and CDR2 SVGIG (reference sequence). This CDR3 spans 12 amino acids. The CDR3 nucleotides are TGTGCCTGGAGTGTGGGAGATTCACCCCTCCACTTT. This encodes CAWSVGDSPLHF.

This clonotype was seen repeatedly, ten times or more. J is TRBJ1-2 and V is TRBV24-1, with a possible D match to TRBD1 (5 bases). Germline V gene data show CDR1 as KGHDR and CDR2 as SFDVKD. With 4 bases removed from V and 7 bases from J, the gap between germline ends came to 15 bases. The CDR3 sequence is 14 residues long. CDR3 nucleotide sequence: TGTGCCACCAGTGACTACAGGTCCCTAGCTGGCTACACCTTC. Translation: CATSDYRSLAGYTF.

This clonotype was recorded at least ten times. This chain connects TRBV2 to TRBJ1-3; D remains unclear. Germline CDR1 SNHLY, CDR2 FYNNEI. The CDR3 spans 15 residues. V was clipped by 4 bases and J by 4 bases, with 14 bases between them. The DNA of the CDR3 is TGTGCCAGCAGTGTCCTGGAAGCGATAGGAAACACCATATATTTT. It translates to CASSVLEAIGNTIYF. Based on the CDR3 plus reference TRBV2 and TRBJ1-3, the full variable domain is EPEVTQTPSHQVTQMGQEVILRCVPISNHLYFYWYRQILGQKVEFLVSFYNNEISEKSEIFDDQFSVERPDGSNFTLKIRSTKLEDSAMYFCASSVLEAIGNTIYFGEGSWLTVV.

This clonotype was observed a handful of times. The chain couples TRBV19 to TRBJ1-1; no definite D call. The germline V and J ends were trimmed by 4 bases and 0 bases, with 9 bases remaining between them. CDR3 size: 14 residues. Germline V lookup: CDR1 LNHDA, CDR2 SQIVND (reference sequence). The CDR3 DNA reads as TGTGCCAGTAGTACCGACTGGATGAACACTGAAGCTTTCTTT. Encoded protein: CASSTDWMNTEAFF.

This clonotype was detected ten times or more. This may be a read error: a much more frequent sequence differs by one nucleotide. This chain joins TRBV20-1 and TRBJ2-7; no clear D. Germline V gives CDR1 DFQATT, CDR2 SNEGSKA (reference sequence). The CDR3 has 14 amino acids. The CDR3 sequence is CSAAPDLSSSEQYF. In nucleotides, the CDR3 is TGCAGTGCTGCCCCGGACCTAAGCTCCTCCGAGCAGTACTTC.

This clonotype occurred many times. V and J are TRBV7-2 and TRBJ2-7; D tentatively fits TRBD1 or TRBD2 (5 bases each). V lost 5 bases and J lost 0, with 14 bases in between. Germline V gene lookup returns CDR1 SGHTA and CDR2 FQGNSA. The CDR3 has 15 amino acids. The CDR3 region has the DNA TGTGCCAGCAGCCCTCGGGACGGAAGCTCCTACGAGCAGTACTTC. It is translated as CASSPRDGSSYEQYF.

The table lists this clonotype with many counts. This chain links TRBV20-1 with TRBJ2-7; 9 bases map to TRBD1. CDR3 length: 14 amino acids. V lost 4 bases, J lost 5 bases, and 9 bases stayed unmatched. CDR1 is DFQATT, CDR2 SNEGSKA, per germline (reference sequence). For the CDR3, the DNA is TGCAGTGCTACCCGACAGGGGGGACACCACGAGCAGTACTTC. It encodes CSATRQGGHHEQYF.

V is TRBV12-3 or TRBV12-4 and J is TRBJ2-5; 13 bases match TRBD2. This CDR3 contains 15 residues. V lost 4 bases, J lost 4 bases, and 3 bases stayed unmatched. CDR3 in amino acids: CASSSTSGRRETQYF. The CDR3 DNA follows: TGTGCCAGCAGTTCGACTAGCGGGAGGAGAGAGACCCAGTACTTC.

This clonotype was counted at least ten times. This chain joins TRBV12-3 or TRBV12-4 and TRBJ2-3; 7 bases are shared with TRBD2. The trim removed 2 bases at V and 0 bases at J, leaving 11 bases unmatched. The CDR3 runs 18 residues. CDR3 loop: CASSLPRSTSASTDTQYF. CDR3 in DNA: TGTGCCAGCAGTTTACCCCGGAGTACTAGCGCGAGCACAGATACGCAGTATTTT.